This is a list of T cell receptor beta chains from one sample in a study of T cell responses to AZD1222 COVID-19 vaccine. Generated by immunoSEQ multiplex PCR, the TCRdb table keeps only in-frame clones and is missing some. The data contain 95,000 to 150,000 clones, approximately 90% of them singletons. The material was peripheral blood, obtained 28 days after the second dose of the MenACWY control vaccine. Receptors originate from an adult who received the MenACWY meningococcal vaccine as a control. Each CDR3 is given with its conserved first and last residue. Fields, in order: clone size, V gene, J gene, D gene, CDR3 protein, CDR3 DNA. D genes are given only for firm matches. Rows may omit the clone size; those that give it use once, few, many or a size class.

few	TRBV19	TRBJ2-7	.	CASSPGLSYEQYF	TGTGCCAGTAGTCCCGGGTTGTCCTACGAGCAGTACTTC
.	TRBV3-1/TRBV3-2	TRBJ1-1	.	CASSSRALLNTEAFF	TGTGCCAGCAGCTCGCGGGCCCTTTTAAACACTGAAGCTTTCTTT
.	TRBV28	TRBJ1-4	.	CASSLRGSDEKLFF	TGTGCCAGCAGTTTAAGAGGGTCGGATGAAAAACTGTTTTTT
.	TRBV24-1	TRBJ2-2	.	CATSDSRLVTGELFF	TGTGCCACCAGTGATTCGCGCTTGGTCACCGGGGAGCTGTTTTTT
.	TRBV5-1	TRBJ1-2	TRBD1	CASSLGQGIGYGYTF	TGCGCCAGCAGCTTGGGACAGGGTATCGGTTATGGCTACACCTTC
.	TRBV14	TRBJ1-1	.	CASSQDRGRGGHTEAFF	TGTGCCAGCAGCCAAGATCGGGGCAGGGGAGGGCACACTGAAGCTTTCTTT
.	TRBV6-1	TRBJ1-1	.	CASSEGPGPRNTEAFF	TGTGCCAGCAGTGAAGGCCCGGGGCCCCGGAACACTGAAGCTTTCTTT
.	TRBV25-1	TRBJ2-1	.	CASKRQIHNEQFF	TGTGCCAGCAAGAGACAGATCCACAATGAGCAGTTCTTC
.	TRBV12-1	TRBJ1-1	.	CASSYLGGNTEAFF	TGTGCCAGCAGTTACTTAGGGGGGAACACTGAAGCTTTCTTT
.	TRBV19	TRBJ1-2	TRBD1	CASMGFARGRSNYGYTF	TGTGCCAGTATGGGCTTTGCTAGGGGGCGATCAAACTATGGCTACACCTTC
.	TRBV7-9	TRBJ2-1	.	CASSLGQTTSYNEQFF	TGTGCCAGCAGCTTAGGACAGACTACCTCCTACAATGAGCAGTTCTTC
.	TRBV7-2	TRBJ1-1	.	CASSLTKRGTEAFF	TGTGCCAGCAGCTTAACCAAAAGGGGCACTGAAGCTTTCTTT
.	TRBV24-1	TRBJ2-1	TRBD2	CATSDSGLAGGPGEQFF	TGTGCCACCAGTGACTCGGGACTAGCGGGAGGGCCCGGTGAGCAGTTCTTC
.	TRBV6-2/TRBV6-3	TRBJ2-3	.	CASSFLSIPTDTQYF	TGTGCCAGCAGCTTCCTTTCCATTCCCACAGATACGCAGTATTTT
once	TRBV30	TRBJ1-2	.	CAWTPKIMAGFGYGYTF	TGTGCCTGGACCCCCAAAATAATGGCAGGCTTTGGCTATGGCTACACCTTC
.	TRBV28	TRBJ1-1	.	CATTGGSEAFF	TGTGCCACCACTGGAGGGAGTGAAGCTTTCTTT
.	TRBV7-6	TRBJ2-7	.	CASSANRESYEQYF	TGTGCCAGCAGCGCAAATAGAGAGTCCTACGAGCAGTACTTC
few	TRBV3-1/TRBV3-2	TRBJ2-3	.	CASSQARGETDTQYF	TGTGCCAGCAGCCAAGCTAGGGGTGAGACAGATACGCAGTATTTT
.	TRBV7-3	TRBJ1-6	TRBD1	CASSLGDRENSPLHF	TGTGCCAGCAGCTTAGGGGACAGGGAGAATTCACCCCTCCACTTT
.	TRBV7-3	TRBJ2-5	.	CASSLGQTYQETQYF	TGTGCCAGCAGCTTAGGACAGACTTACCAAGAGACCCAGTACTTC
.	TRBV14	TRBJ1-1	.	CASSETEMNTEAFF	TGTGCCAGCAGCGAGACAGAGATGAACACTGAAGCTTTCTTT
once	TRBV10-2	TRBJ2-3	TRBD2	CASSTPRRGGPPDTQYF	TGCGCCAGCAGTACGCCTAGGCGGGGGGGCCCTCCAGATACGCAGTATTTT
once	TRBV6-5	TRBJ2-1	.	CASSWDYNEQFF	TGTGCCAGCAGTTGGGACTACAATGAGCAGTTCTTC
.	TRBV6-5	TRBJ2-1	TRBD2	CASSYAGESYNEQFF	TGTGCCAGCAGTTACGCGGGAGAATCCTACAATGAGCAGTTCTTC
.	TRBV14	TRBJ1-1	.	CASSQVGKNTEAFF	TGTGCCAGCAGCCAAGTAGGAAAGAACACTGAAGCTTTCTTT
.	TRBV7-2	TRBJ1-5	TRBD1	CASSLDGQGESNQPQHF	TGTGCCAGCAGCTTAGACGGACAGGGAGAAAGCAATCAGCCCCAGCATTTT
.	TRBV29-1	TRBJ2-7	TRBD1	CSVDRTGGEQYF	TGCAGCGTGGACCGGACAGGGGGCGAGCAGTACTTC
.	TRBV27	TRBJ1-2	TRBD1	CASSFLDDRVTMGYTF	TGTGCCAGCAGTTTTTTGGACGACAGGGTCACTATGGGGTACACCTTC
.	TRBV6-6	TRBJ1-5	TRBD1	CASSYIDRGGFQPQHF	TGTGCCAGCAGCTACATAGACAGGGGAGGGTTTCAGCCCCAGCATTTT
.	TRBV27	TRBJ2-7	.	CASSLSASWYEQYF	TGTGCCAGCAGTTTATCCGCGTCTTGGTACGAGCAGTACTTC
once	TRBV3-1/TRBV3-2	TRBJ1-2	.	CASSQAPRDGYTF	TGTGCCAGCAGCCAAGCCCCGAGAGATGGCTACACCTTC
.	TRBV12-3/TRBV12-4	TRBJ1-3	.	CASSYGVGTIYF	TGTGCCAGCAGTTACGGAGTTGGCACCATATATTTT
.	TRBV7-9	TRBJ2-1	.	CASSPKGVPEQFF	TGTGCCAGCAGCCCTAAGGGTGTCCCAGAGCAGTTCTTC
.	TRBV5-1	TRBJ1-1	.	CASRMGSYTEAFF	TGCGCCAGCAGGATGGGGTCCTACACTGAAGCTTTCTTT
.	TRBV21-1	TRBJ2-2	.	CASSKKDTGELFF	TGTGCCAGCAGCAAAAAGGACACCGGGGAGCTGTTTTTT
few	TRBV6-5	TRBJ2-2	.	CASILASTYGELFF	TGTGCCAGCATTTTAGCGTCTACTTACGGGGAGCTGTTTTTT
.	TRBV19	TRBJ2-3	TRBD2	CASSSRTSGATDTQYF	TGTGCCAGTAGTAGCCGGACTAGTGGGGCCACAGATACGCAGTATTTT
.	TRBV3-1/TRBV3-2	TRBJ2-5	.	CASSRIELGTQYF	TGTGCCAGCAGCCGAATCGAACTGGGGACCCAGTACTTC
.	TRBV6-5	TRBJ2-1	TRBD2	CASRPPSGNYNEQFF	TGTGCCAGCAGGCCCCCTAGCGGGAACTACAATGAGCAGTTCTTC
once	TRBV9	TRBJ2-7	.	CASSVVASSYEQYF	TGTGCCAGCAGCGTAGTTGCGAGCTCCTACGAGCAGTACTTC
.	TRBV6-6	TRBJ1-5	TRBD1	CASSFGQGGSNQPQHF	TGTGCCAGCAGTTTCGGACAGGGCGGGAGCAATCAGCCCCAGCATTTT
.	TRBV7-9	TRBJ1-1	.	CASSEGQMNTEAFF	TGTGCCAGCAGCGAAGGACAGATGAACACTGAAGCTTTCTTT
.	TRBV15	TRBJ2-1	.	CATSRVRTAPEQFF	TGTGCCACCAGCAGAGTGCGAACCGCACCTGAGCAGTTCTTC
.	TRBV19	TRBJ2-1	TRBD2	CASSIPGLGDNEQFF	TGTGCCAGTAGTATCCCGGGACTAGGGGACAATGAGCAGTTCTTC
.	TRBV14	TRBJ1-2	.	CASSRFTGTDYGYTF	TGTGCCAGCAGCCGCTTCACCGGGACGGATTATGGCTACACCTTC
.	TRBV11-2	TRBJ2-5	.	CASSSGLLETQYF	TGTGCCAGCAGCTCTGGGTTGTTAGAGACCCAGTACTTC
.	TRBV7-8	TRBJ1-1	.	CASSLEVVGMNTEAFF	TGTGCCAGCAGCTTAGAGGTTGTGGGAATGAACACTGAAGCTTTCTTT
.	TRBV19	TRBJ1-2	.	CASSIDWARGRDGYTF	TGTGCCAGTAGTATAGATTGGGCCAGGGGAAGGGATGGCTACACCTTC
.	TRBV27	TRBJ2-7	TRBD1	CASRDRGLREQYF	TGTGCCAGCAGGGACAGGGGCCTACGCGAGCAGTACTTC
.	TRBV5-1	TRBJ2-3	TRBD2	CASTREPGLVFNTQYF	TGCGCCAGCACCCGGGAACCGGGACTAGTCTTCAATACGCAGTATTTT
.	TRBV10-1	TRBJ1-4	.	CASSRAGKNEKLFF	TGCGCCAGCAGTCGGGCGGGAAAAAATGAAAAACTGTTTTTT
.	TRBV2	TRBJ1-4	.	CASRENIAEKLFF	TGTGCCAGCAGGGAAAACATTGCTGAAAAACTGTTTTTT
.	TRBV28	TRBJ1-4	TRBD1	CASSSSDRAVEKLFF	TGTGCCAGCAGTTCAAGCGACAGGGCCGTTGAAAAACTGTTTTTT
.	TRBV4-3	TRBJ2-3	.	CASSQEGRVADTQYF	TGCGCCAGCAGCCAGGAGGGAAGGGTGGCAGATACGCAGTATTTT
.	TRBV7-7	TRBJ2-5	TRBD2	CASSSGLAGGGYQETQYF	TGTGCCAGCAGCTCCGGGCTAGCGGGAGGCGGGTACCAAGAGACCCAGTACTTC